Sequencing of this T cell receptor (beta chain) was carried out in a study of cytomegalovirus exposure and HLA in healthy donors. The PCR ran on 60 Vbeta and 13 Jbeta primers. As originally analysed: Later reanalysis found 80 million or so unique TCR beta chains, some 10 million of them shared. Profiled with immunoSEQ multiplex PCR; TCRdb holds only in-frame clones, not every one. The V and J calls and the clone size are those of that table, but D and trimming were determined from the DNA. The sample carries under 90,000 clones, approximately 90% recorded once. Trimming cost V 4 bases and J 8 bases, with 16 bases left between them. CDR1 is SGHRS, CDR2 YFSETQ, per germline. CDR3 length: 14 residues. The study, taken as a whole, reports: TCR beta chains numbering more than 150 were designated cytomegalovirus-associated. Usually a TCR sequence was rare, but some public TCRs were found in many donors.

Comment on this clone: Its antigen is not known.

The TCR originated in a man aged 18 to 30 in good health and CMV-seronegative. Sequenced material: PBMCs. The J gene is TRBJ2-1, the V gene TRBV5-1, with a possible D match to TRBD1 (6 bases). The CDR3 bases are TGCGCCAGCAGCGTGAACAGGGCCTTCGATGAGCAGTTCTTC. Residues: CASSVNRAFDEQFF.